These T cell receptor beta chains were read from a single sample in a study of siplizumab effects on memory and regulatory T cells. TCRdb's table, derived via immunoSEQ multiplex PCR, lists solely in-frame clones and lacks some. Of about 100,000 clones listed, approximately 90% were seen once; the top ten hold around 1.1%. The sequenced sample consisted of CD4+ T cells sorted from blood. All receptors derive from a human donor in good health. CDR3s include the opening cysteine and the closing phenylalanine or tryptophan. The D gene is left open where the match is weak. Size values are once, few and many counts, or a class for expanded clones, and some rows have none.

size,J,length,V,D,DNA,CDR3
.,TRBJ2-2,14,TRBV7-2,TRBD2,TGTGCCAGCAGGCTAGCGGGTCACACCGGGGAGCTGTTTTTT,CASRLAGHTGELFF
.,TRBJ1-2,14,TRBV10-2,TRBD1,TGCGCCAGCCGACCCCCGACAGGGAGCTATGGCTACACCTTC,CASRPPTGSYGYTF
.,TRBJ1-5,14,TRBV28,.,TGTGCCAGCAGCGACACACATAGCAATCAGCCCCAGCATTTT,CASSDTHSNQPQHF
few,TRBJ1-2,15,TRBV2,.,TGTGCCAGCAGCGACTTAGGGGGGGCGGACTATGGCTACACCTTC,CASSDLGGADYGYTF
.,TRBJ2-5,13,TRBV18,.,TGTGCCAGCTCACCGACTAGTCGAGAGACCCAGTACTTC,CASSPTSRETQYF
.,TRBJ1-2,12,TRBV28,.,TGTGCCAGCAGTTTCACCCACCAGGGCTACACCTTC,CASSFTHQGYTF
.,TRBJ1-1,13,TRBV2,.,TGTGCCAGCAGTCAGGACAGGAACACTGAAGCTTTCTTT,CASSQDRNTEAFF
.,TRBJ2-2,14,TRBV9,.,TGTGCCAGCAAGGGCCACCTAAACACCGGGGAGCTGTTTTTT,CASKGHLNTGELFF
few,TRBJ2-3,14,TRBV6-1,.,TGTGCCAGCAGCTCCTGGTACGGGGACTCCCCGCAGTATTTT,CASSSWYGDSPQYF
.,TRBJ2-7,15,TRBV7-3,TRBD1,TGTGCCAGCAGCTTCGGGACAGGGGGACCCTACGAGCAGTACTTC,CASSFGTGGPYEQYF
.,TRBJ1-3,15,TRBV19,.,TGTGCCAGTAGTATAGTGGCAGGGACTGGAAACACCATATATTTT,CASSIVAGTGNTIYF
.,TRBJ1-1,15,TRBV9,.,TGTGCCAGCAGCGTAGGTGGCAGCCTGAACACTGAAGCTTTCTTT,CASSVGGSLNTEAFF
.,TRBJ2-3,16,TRBV6-6,.,TGTGCCAGCAGTTCCCTCAGGGGCGCCTGGAAAGATACGCAGTATTTT,CASSSLRGAWKDTQYF
.,TRBJ2-7,16,TRBV6-5,.,TGTGCCAGCAGTTATAACCGGGACCTCCTCTCCTACGAGCAGTACTTC,CASSYNRDLLSYEQYF